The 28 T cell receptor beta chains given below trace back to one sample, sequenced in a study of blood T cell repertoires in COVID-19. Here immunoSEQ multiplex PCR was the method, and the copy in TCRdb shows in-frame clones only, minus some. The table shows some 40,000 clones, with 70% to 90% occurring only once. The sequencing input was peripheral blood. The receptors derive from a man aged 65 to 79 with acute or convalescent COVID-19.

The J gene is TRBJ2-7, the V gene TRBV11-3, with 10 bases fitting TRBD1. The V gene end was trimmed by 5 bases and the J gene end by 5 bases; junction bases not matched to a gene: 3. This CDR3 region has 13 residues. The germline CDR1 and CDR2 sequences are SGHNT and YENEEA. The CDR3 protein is CASSDRGLDEQYF. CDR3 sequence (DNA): TGTGCCAGCAGCGACAGGGGGCTGGACGAGCAGTACTTC.

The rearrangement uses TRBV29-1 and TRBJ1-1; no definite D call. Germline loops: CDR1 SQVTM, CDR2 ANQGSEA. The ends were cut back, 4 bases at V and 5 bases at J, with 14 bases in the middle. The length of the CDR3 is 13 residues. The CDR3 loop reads CSVVMPRGTEAFF. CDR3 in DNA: TGCAGCGTTGTTATGCCCCGAGGGACTGAAGCTTTCTTT.

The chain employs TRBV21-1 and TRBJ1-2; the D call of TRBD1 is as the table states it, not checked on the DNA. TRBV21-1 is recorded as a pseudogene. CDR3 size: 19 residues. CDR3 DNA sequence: TGTGCCAGCAGCAAAGGGGCGCTACTTCAAATATGGTGTGACTATGGCTACACCTTC. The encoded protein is CASSKGALLQIWCDYGYTF.

CDR3 region: CASSLAWGTGKVRWTEAFF. DNA of the CDR3: TGTGCCAGCAGCTTAGCGTGGGGGACAGGGAAGGTACGGTGGACTGAAGCTTTCTTT. The gene calls are TRBV7-9 and TRBJ1-1, with 9 bases lining up with TRBD1. Unmatched junction bases numbered 16, after V lost 0 bases and J lost 5 bases. The CDR3 is 19 residues long. Germline V gene data show CDR1 as SEHNR and CDR2 as FQNEAQ (reference sequence).

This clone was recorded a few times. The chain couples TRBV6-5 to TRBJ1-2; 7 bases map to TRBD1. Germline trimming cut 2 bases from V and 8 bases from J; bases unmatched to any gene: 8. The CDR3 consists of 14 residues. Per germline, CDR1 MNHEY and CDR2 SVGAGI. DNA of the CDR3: TGTGCCAGCAGTTACGCACAGGGGCTGAGCGGCTACACCTTC. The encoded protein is CASSYAQGLSGYTF.

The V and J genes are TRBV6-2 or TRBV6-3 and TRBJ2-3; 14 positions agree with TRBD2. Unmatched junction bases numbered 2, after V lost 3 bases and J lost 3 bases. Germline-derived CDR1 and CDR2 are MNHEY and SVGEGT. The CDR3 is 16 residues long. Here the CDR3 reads CASSYGLAGGTDTQYF. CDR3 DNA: TGTGCCAGCAGTTATGGACTAGCGGGAGGAACAGATACGCAGTATTTT.

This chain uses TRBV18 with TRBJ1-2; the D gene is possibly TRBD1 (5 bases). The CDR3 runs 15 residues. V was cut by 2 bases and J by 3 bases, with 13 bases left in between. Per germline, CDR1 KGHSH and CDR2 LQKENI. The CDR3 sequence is CASSPGAAGYYGYTF. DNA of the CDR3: TGTGCCAGCTCACCAGGGGCCGCGGGGTACTATGGCTACACCTTC. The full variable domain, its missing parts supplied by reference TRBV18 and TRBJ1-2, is NAGVMQNPRHLVRRRGQEARLRCSPMKGHSHVYWYRQLPEEGLKFMVYLQKENIIDESGMPKERFSAEFPKEGPSILRIQQVVRGDSAAYFCASSPGAAGYYGYTFGSGTRLTVV.

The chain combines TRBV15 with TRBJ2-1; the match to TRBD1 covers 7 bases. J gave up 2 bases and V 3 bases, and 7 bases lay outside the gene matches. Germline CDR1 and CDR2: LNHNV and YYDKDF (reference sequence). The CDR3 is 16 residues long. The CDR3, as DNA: TGTGCCACCAGCAGCTATCGACAGGGAACCTACAATGAGCAGTTCTTC. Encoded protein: CATSSYRQGTYNEQFF.

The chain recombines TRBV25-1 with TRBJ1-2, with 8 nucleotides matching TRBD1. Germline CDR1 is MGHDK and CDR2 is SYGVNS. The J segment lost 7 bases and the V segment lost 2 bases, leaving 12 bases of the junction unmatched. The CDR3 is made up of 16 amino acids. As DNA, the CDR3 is TGTGCCAGCAGTGAACCCCGCTCAGGGGGCTATGGTGGCTACACCTTC. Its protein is CASSEPRSGGYGGYTF.

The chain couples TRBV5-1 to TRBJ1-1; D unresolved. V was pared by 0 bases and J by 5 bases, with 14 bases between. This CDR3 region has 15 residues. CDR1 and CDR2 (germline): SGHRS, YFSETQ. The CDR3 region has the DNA TGCGCCAGCAGCTTGGGATGGAGCGGGGAGACTGAAGCTTTCTTT. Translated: CASSLGWSGETEAFF.

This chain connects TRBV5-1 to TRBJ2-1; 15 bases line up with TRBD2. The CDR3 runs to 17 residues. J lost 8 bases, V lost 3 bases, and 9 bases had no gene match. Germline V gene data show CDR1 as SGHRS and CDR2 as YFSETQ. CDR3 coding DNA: TGCGCCAGCAGCTCGGGACTAGCGGGAGGTAGGGGCGATGAGCAGTTCTTC. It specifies CASSSGLAGGRGDEQFF.

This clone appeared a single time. The CDR3 loop is CASTPQGGTGSNYGYTF. DNA of the CDR3: TGTGCCAGTACCCCGCAAGGGGGAACTGGATCTAACTATGGCTACACCTTC. The chain carries TRBV19 and TRBJ1-2; D might be TRBD1 (6 bases). In germline, CDR1 is LNHDA, CDR2 SQIVND (reference sequence). This CDR3 has 17 residues. V lost 7 bases and J 0 bases, leaving 21 bases between the germline ends.

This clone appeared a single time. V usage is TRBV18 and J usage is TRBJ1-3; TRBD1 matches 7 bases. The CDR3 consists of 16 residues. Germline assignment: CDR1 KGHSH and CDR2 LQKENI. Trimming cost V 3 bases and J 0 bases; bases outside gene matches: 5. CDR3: CASSPGTADSGNTIYF. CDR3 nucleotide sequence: TGTGCCAGCTCACCTGGGACAGCCGACTCTGGAAACACCATATATTTT.

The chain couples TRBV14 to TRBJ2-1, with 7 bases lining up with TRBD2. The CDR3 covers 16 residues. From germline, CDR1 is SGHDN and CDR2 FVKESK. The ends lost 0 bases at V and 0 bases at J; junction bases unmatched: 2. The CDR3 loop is CASSQDRGSSYNEQFF. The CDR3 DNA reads TGTGCCAGCAGCCAAGATCGCGGGAGCTCCTACAATGAGCAGTTCTTC.

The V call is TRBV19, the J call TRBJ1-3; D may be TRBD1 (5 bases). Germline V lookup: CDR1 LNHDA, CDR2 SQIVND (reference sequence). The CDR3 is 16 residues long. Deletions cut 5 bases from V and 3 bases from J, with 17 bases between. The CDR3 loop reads CASSPQTGPGGNTIYF. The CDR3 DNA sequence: TGTGCCAGTAGTCCCCAAACAGGCCCGGGTGGAAACACCATATATTTT.

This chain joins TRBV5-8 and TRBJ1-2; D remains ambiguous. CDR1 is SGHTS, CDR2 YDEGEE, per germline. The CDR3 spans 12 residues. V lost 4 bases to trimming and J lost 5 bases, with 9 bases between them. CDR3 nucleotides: TGTGCCAGCAGCCGCGAACAGTATGGCTACACCTTC. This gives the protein CASSREQYGYTF.

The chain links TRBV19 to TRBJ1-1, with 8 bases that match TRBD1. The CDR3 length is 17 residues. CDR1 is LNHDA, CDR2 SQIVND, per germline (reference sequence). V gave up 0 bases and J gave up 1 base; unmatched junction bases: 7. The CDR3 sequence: CASSIDPRTGWNTEAFF. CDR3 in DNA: TGTGCCAGTAGTATAGACCCCCGGACAGGGTGGAACACTGAAGCTTTCTTT.

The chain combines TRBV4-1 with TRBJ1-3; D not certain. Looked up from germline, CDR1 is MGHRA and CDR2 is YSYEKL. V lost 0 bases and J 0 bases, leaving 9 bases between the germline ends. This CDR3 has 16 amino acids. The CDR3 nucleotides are TGCGCCAGCAGCCAAGATCAGTATTCCTCTGGAAACACCATATATTTT. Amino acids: CASSQDQYSSGNTIYF.

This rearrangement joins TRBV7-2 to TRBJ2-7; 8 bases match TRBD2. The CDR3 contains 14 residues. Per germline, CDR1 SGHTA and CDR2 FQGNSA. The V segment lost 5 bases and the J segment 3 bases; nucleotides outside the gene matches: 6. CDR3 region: CASSATSGIYEQYF. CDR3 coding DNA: TGTGCCAGCAGCGCCACTAGCGGAATCTACGAGCAGTACTTC.

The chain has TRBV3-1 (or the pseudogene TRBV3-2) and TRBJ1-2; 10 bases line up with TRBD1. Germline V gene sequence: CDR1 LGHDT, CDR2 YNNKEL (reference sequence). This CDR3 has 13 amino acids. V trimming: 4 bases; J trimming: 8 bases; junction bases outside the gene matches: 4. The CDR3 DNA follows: TGTGCCAGCAGCCTTGACAGGGGGCGAGGCTACACCTTC. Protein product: CASSLDRGRGYTF.

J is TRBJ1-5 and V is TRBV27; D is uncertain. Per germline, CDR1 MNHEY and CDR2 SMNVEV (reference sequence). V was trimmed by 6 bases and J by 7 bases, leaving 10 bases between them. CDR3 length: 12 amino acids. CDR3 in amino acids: CASSTPGQPQHF. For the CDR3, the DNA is TGTGCCAGCAGCACCCCCGGGCAGCCCCAGCATTTT.

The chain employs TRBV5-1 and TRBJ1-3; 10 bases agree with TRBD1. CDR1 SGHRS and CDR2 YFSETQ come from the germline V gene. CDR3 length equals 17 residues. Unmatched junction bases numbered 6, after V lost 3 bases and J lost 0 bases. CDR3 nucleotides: TGCGCCAGCAGCTCTGGGACAGGGGCTACCTCTGGAAACACCATATATTTT. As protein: CASSSGTGATSGNTIYF.

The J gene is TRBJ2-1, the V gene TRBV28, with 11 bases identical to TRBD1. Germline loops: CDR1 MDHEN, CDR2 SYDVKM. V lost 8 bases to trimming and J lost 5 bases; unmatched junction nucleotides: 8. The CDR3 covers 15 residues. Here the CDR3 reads CASGGTGGRNNEQFF. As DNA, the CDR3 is TGTGCCAGCGGTGGGACAGGGGGTAGAAACAATGAGCAGTTCTTC.

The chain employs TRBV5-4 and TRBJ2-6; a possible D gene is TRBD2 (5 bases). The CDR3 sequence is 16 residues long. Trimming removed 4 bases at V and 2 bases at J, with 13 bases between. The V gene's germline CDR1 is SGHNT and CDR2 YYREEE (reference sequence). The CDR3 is CASSDSSFPGANVLTF. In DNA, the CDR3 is TGTGCCAGCAGCGACTCTAGCTTCCCTGGGGCCAACGTCCTGACTTTC.

Here the CDR3 DNA reads TGCGCCAGCAGTAAGCCGAGGACAGGGGGAGGGAACACTGAAGCTTTCTTT. As protein: CASSKPRTGGGNTEAFF. This chain joins TRBV10-1 and TRBJ1-1; 10 bases align to TRBD1. V dropped 5 bases and J dropped 1; count of bases not matched to a gene: 10. Germline CDR1 is WNHNN and CDR2 is SYGVQD (reference sequence). This CDR3 is 17 amino acids long.

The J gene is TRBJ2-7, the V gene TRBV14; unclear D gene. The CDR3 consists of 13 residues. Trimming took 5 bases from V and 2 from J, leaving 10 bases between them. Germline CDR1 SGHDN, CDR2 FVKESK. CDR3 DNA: TGTGCCAGCAGCAGACTCTCTACCTACGAGCAGTACTTC. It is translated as CASSRLSTYEQYF.

CDR3 DNA sequence: TGCGCCAGCAGCTTAAATTCGTGGGGCGAAGAGACCCAGTACTTC. Protein: CASSLNSWGEETQYF. V and J are TRBV5-1 and TRBJ2-5; D is possibly TRBD1 (5 bases). The length of the CDR3 is 15 residues. V was trimmed by 2 bases and J by 3 bases, leaving 14 bases between them. Looked up from germline, CDR1 is SGHRS and CDR2 is YFSETQ.

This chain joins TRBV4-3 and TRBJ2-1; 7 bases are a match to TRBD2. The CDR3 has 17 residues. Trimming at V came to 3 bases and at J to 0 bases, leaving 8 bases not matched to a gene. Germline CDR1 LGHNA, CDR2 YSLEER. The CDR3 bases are TGCGCCAGCAGCCAGGCAACTAGCGCGAGCTCCTACAATGAGCAGTTCTTC. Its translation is CASSQATSASSYNEQFF.